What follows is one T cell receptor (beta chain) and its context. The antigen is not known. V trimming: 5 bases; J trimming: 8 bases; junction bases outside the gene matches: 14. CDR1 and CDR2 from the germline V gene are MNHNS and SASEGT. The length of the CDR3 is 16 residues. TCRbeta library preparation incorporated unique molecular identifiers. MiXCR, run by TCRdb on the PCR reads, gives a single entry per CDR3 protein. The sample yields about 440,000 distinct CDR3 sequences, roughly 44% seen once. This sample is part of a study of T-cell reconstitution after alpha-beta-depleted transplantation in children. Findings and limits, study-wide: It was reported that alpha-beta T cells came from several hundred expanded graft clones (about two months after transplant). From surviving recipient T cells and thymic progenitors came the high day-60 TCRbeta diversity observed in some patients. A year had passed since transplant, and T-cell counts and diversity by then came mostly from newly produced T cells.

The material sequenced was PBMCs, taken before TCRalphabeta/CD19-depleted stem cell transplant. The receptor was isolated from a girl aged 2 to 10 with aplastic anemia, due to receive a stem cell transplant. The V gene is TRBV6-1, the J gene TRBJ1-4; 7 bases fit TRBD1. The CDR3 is CASSKNRGRNVEKLFF. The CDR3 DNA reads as TGTGCCAGCAGTAAAAACAGGGGAAGGAATGTGGAAAAACTGTTTTTT.